One and the same sample provided the 15 T cell receptor beta chains below, sequenced in a study of blood T cell repertoires in COVID-19. TCRdb keeps only in-frame clones here, not all; method: immunoSEQ multiplex PCR. The sample carries about 74,000 clones, roughly 91% recorded once. Sequenced material: peripheral blood. The receptor source for this set is a woman older than 75 with active or convalescent COVID-19.

The V call is TRBV7-9, the J call TRBJ2-1; 11 bases align to TRBD1. J was trimmed by 7 bases and V by 1 base; bases with no gene match: 9. This CDR3 is 17 amino acids long. CDR1 and CDR2 from the germline V gene are SEHNR and FQNEAQ (reference sequence). CDR3 DNA sequence: TGTGCCAGCAGCTTAGGGGTGGGACAGGGGGTTTCAAATGAGCAGTTCTTC. The encoded protein is CASSLGVGQGVSNEQFF.

The chain recombines TRBV18 with TRBJ2-7; 7 bases match TRBD1. The CDR3 runs to 15 residues. In germline, CDR1 is KGHSH, CDR2 LQKENI. V lost 2 bases, J lost 3 bases, and 7 bases stayed unmatched. The CDR3 DNA reads as TGTGCCAGCTCACCAAACCGGGACAGTGACTACGAGCAGTACTTC. This sequence encodes CASSPNRDSDYEQYF.

J is TRBJ2-7 and V is TRBV9; D not resolved. CDR3 length: 13 residues. Trimming cost V 3 bases and J 4 bases, with 11 bases left between them. Germline lookup yields CDR1 SGDLS and CDR2 YYNGEE. DNA of the CDR3: TGTGCCAGCAGCGAGGAGAATCCTTACGAGCAGTACTTC. It yields the protein CASSEENPYEQYF.

The rearrangement joins TRBV7-2 to TRBJ2-7; TRBD2 matches at 7 bases. V shed 4 bases, J shed 2 bases, and the junction held 8 bases outside the gene matches. Germline V gene lookup returns CDR1 SGHTA and CDR2 FQGNSA. The CDR3 spans 15 residues. CDR3 protein: CASSSGGGIPYEQYF. The CDR3 DNA reads TGTGCCAGCAGCTCCGGCGGGGGAATCCCCTACGAGCAGTACTTC.

The V gene is TRBV9, the J gene TRBJ1-3; D gene ambiguous. This CDR3 is built from 14 residues. Per the germline V gene, CDR1 is SGDLS and CDR2 is YYNGEE. V lost 0 bases to trimming and J lost 0 bases, with 4 bases between them. As DNA, the CDR3 is TGTGCCAGCAGCGTAGCAGACTCTGGAAACACCATATATTTT. It translates to CASSVADSGNTIYF. Based on the CDR3 plus reference TRBV9 and TRBJ1-3, the full variable domain is DSGVTQTPKHLITATGQRVTLRCSPRSGDLSVYWYQQSLDQGLQFLIQYYNGEERAKGNILERFSAQQFPDLHSELNLSSLELGDSALYFCASSVADSGNTIYFGEGSWLTVV.

The V gene is TRBV28, the J gene TRBJ1-4; D is uncertain. Germline V gene sequence: CDR1 MDHEN, CDR2 SYDVKM. This CDR3 has 12 amino acids. V was pared by 10 bases and J by 2 bases, with 8 bases between. CDR3 loop: CATRRTNEKLFF. Here the CDR3 DNA reads TGTGCCACCCGGCGGACTAATGAAAAACTGTTTTTT.

The chain employs TRBV28 and TRBJ1-6; the D gene is possibly TRBD1 (6 bases). The V end lost 3 bases, the J end lost 0 bases, and 15 bases lay between the germline ends. CDR1 and CDR2 (germline): MDHEN, SYDVKM. CDR3 length: 18 amino acids. The CDR3 bases are TGTGCCAGCAGTTTTCCCCCAGGGGAGATCTCCTATAATTCACCCCTCCACTTT. Translated, it gives CASSFPPGEISYNSPLHF.

The chain joins TRBV29-1 to TRBJ2-2, with D possibly being TRBD1 (5 bases). The length of the CDR3 is 13 residues. Germline CDR1 is SQVTM and CDR2 is ANQGSEA. Between the trimmed V and J ends, which lost 4 bases and 3 bases, there was a span of 9 bases. The CDR3 loop is CSVARVDTGELFF. Here the CDR3 DNA reads TGCAGCGTTGCCAGGGTCGACACCGGGGAGCTGTTTTTT.

This clone was recorded a few times. The V gene is TRBV28, the J gene TRBJ2-2; D is perhaps TRBD2 (5 bases). V dropped 6 bases and J dropped 4 bases, with 15 bases sitting between them. This CDR3 is 15 amino acids long. In germline, CDR1 is MDHEN, CDR2 SYDVKM. DNA of the CDR3: TGTGCCAGCAGCCCCAGAGGGCGGCTCACCGGGGAGCTGTTTTTT. Its translation: CASSPRGRLTGELFF.

The J gene is TRBJ2-2, the V gene TRBV9; 8 nucleotides align to TRBD2. Germline V lookup: CDR1 SGDLS, CDR2 YYNGEE. V shed 4 bases, J shed 3 bases, and the junction held 11 bases outside the gene matches. The CDR3 loop spans 17 amino acids. The CDR3 spells CASSPRGTSGYTGELFF. The CDR3 DNA reads as TGTGCCAGCAGCCCCAGGGGAACTAGCGGATACACCGGGGAGCTGTTTTTT.

The rearrangement uses TRBV30 and TRBJ1-1; D gene unclear. Germline V gives CDR1 GTSNPN, CDR2 SVGIG (reference sequence). The CDR3 runs 9 residues. V gave up 7 bases and J gave up 8 bases, with 8 bases separating them. CDR3: CAYGREAFF. The CDR3 coding sequence is TGTGCCTACGGGAGGGAAGCTTTCTTT.

This clone showed up just once. This chain uses TRBV19 with TRBJ1-2; tentative D call: TRBD1 (6 bases). Trimming shortened V by 6 bases and J by 1 base, and 12 bases separated the two germline ends. CDR3 length: 14 amino acids. The germline V gene has CDR1 LNHDA and CDR2 SQIVND (reference sequence). Here the CDR3 DNA reads TGTGCCAGTAGCCGAGGGACATATAACTATGGCTACACCTTC. This gives the protein CASSRGTYNYGYTF.

This clone was picked up one time. V gene TRBV19 combines with J gene TRBJ2-1; 12 nucleotides agree with TRBD2. V lost 2 bases, J lost 8 bases, and 10 bases stayed unmatched. The CDR3 spans 17 residues. In germline, CDR1 is LNHDA, CDR2 SQIVND (reference sequence). The CDR3: CASSITPTSGGSDEQFF. As DNA, the CDR3 is TGTGCCAGTAGTATAACCCCAACTAGCGGGGGGAGCGATGAGCAGTTCTTC.

The chain joins TRBV18 to TRBJ1-2; 8 bases map to TRBD1. Germline V gene sequence: CDR1 KGHSH, CDR2 LQKENI. With 3 bases clipped from V and 5 bases from J, the junction kept 5 bases outside the gene matches. The CDR3 runs 14 residues. The CDR3 reads CASSPGQVSYGYTF. The CDR3 DNA reads TGTGCCAGCTCACCGGGACAGGTGTCGTATGGCTACACCTTC.

The chain couples TRBV30 to TRBJ1-5, with 12 bases that match TRBD1. Germline CDR1 is GTSNPN and CDR2 is SVGIG (reference sequence). This CDR3 spans 17 amino acids. The trim removed 5 bases at V and 1 base at J, leaving 9 bases unmatched. The CDR3 DNA sequence: TGTGCCTGGGGCGGGACAGGGGGCTCATGGAGCAATCAGCCCCAGCATTTT. Translation: CAWGGTGGSWSNQPQHF.